This T cell receptor (beta chain) was sequenced during a study of blood T cell repertoires in COVID-19. Across the whole study: COVID-19 samples from acute and convalescent phases originated in the United States, Italy and Spain. The analysed material was cDNA or gDNA that came from T cells, B-cell-depleted T cells, or PBMCs.

In the authors' methods: Nucleated cell number was recorded as an estimate derived from reference gene primer amplification. Here immunoSEQ multiplex PCR was the method, and the copy in TCRdb shows in-frame clones only, minus some. That table furnishes V, J and clone size, whereas the DNA furnished D and trimming. The table records 270,000 or so clones, 81% of them present only once. The TCR was taken from a woman in her sixties with active or convalescent COVID-19. The sample taken for sequencing was peripheral blood.

The CDR3 loop reads CSFIGAVSWDYTF. The CDR3 DNA reads TGCAGCTTTATAGGGGCAGTGTCCTGGGACTACACCTTC. V gene TRBV29-1 combines with J gene TRBJ1-2; D may be TRBD1 (5 bases). Trimming took 8 bases from V and 10 from J, leaving 23 bases between them. The CDR3 totals 13 residues. Germline CDR1 is SQVTM and CDR2 is ANQGSEA.